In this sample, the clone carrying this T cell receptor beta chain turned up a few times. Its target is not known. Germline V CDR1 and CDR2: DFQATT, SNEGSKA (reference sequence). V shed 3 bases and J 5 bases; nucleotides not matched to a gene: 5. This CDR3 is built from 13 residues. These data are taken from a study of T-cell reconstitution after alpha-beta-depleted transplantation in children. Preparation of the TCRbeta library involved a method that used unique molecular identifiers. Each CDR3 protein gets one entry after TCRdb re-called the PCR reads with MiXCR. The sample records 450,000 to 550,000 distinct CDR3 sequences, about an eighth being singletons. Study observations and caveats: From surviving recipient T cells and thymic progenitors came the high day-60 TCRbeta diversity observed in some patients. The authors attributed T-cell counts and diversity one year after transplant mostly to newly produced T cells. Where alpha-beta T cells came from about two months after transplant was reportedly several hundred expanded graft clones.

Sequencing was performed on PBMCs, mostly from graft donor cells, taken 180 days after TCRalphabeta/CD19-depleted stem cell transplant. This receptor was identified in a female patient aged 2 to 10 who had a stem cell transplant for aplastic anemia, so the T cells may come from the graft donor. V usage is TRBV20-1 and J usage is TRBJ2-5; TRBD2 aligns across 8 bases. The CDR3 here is CSASGRARETQYF. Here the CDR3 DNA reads TGCAGTGCTAGCGGGAGGGCCCGGGAGACCCAGTACTTC.